This T cell receptor beta chain was sequenced during a study of PD-1 blockade in classical Hodgkin lymphoma. Only in-frame clones appear in the TCRdb table, and some are missing; sequencing was by immunoSEQ multiplex PCR. The sample yields over 35,000 clones, around 82% seen once. Germline CDR1 LGHNA, CDR2 YSLEER. V lost 1 base and J lost 0, with 7 bases in between. This CDR3 region has 15 residues. Every patient experienced relapse after autologous stem cell transplantation, and brentuximab vedotin exposure varied. Patients reached a best response of complete response, partial response or progressive disease.

The V call is TRBV4-3, the J call TRBJ1-3; the D is unclear. This sequence originates from a human donor with classical Hodgkin lymphoma. Sequencing used peripheral blood mononuclear cells (PBMCs), obtained before the second cycle of nivolumab. The chain's CDR3 is CASSQAQSSGNTIYF. The DNA for the CDR3 is TGCGCCAGCAGCCAAGCACAGAGCTCTGGAAACACCATATATTTT.